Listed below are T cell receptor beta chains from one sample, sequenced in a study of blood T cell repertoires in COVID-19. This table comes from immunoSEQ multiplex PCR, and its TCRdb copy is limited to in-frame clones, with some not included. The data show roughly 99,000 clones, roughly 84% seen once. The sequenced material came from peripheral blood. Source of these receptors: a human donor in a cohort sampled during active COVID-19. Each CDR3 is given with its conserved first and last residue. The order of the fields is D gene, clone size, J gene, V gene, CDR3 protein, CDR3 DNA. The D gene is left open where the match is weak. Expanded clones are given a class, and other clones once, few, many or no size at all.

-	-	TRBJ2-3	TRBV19	CATSLGGTDTQYF	TGTGCCACGAGCCTCGGAGGCACAGATACGCAGTATTTT
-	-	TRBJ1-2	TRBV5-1	CASSLGMGEAGYGYTF	TGCGCCAGCAGCCTGGGGATGGGAGAAGCAGGCTATGGCTACACCTTC
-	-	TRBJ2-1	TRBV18	CASSPGIGDSGNEQFF	TGTGCCAGCTCACCAGGAATCGGGGATTCTGGGAATGAGCAGTTCTTC
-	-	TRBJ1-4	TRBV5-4	CASSLGAGAATNEKLFF	TGTGCCAGCAGCTTGGGAGCGGGGGCTGCGACTAATGAAAAACTGTTTTTT
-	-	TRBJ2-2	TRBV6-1	CASSEQVNTGELFF	TGTGCCAGCAGTGAACAGGTTAACACCGGGGAGCTGTTTTTT
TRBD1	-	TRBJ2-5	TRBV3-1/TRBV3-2	CASRLAGTGALGTQYF	TGTGCCAGCAGGCTCGCCGGGACAGGGGCCTTGGGGACCCAGTACTTC
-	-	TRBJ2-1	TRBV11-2	CASSERRFRTGKLGNEQFF	TGTGCCAGCAGCGAAAGAAGGTTTCGCACAGGGAAGTTGGGGAATGAGCAGTTCTTC
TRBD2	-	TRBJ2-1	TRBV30	CAWTTSGVYNEQFF	TGTGCCTGGACCACTAGCGGAGTCTACAATGAGCAGTTCTTC
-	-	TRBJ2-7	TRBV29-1	CSVTNYYEQYF	TGCAGCGTTACCAACTACTACGAGCAGTACTTC
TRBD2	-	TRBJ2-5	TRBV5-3	CARSLGTSGETQYF	TGTGCCAGAAGCTTGGGGACTAGCGGAGAGACCCAGTACTTC
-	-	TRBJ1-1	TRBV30	CAWSWEMNTEAFF	TGTGCCTGGAGTTGGGAGATGAACACTGAAGCTTTCTTT
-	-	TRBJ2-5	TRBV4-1	CASSQVRGQETQYF	TGCGCCAGCAGCCAAGTACGGGGCCAAGAGACCCAGTACTTC
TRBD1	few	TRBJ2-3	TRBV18	CASSPKTGTDITDTQYF	TGTGCCAGCTCACCAAAAACCGGGACAGACATCACAGATACGCAGTATTTT
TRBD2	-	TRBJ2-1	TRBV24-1	CATTDSGSPYNEQFF	TGTGCCACCACGGATAGCGGGAGTCCCTACAATGAGCAGTTCTTC